The sequence of this T cell receptor beta chain was determined in a study of cytomegalovirus exposure and HLA in healthy donors. Across the whole study: Early on, a data release was issued that held about 85 million unique TCRs from HLA-typed donors. Within the Caucasian-associated ancestry cluster were roughly 81% of the approximately 400 genotyped donors.

Findings and caveats of the study: Among TCR beta chains of equal frequency, HLA-associated ones were more clonally expanded in a later analysis.

Both 60 Vbeta primers and 13 Jbeta primers went into the PCR. This table comes from immunoSEQ multiplex PCR, and its TCRdb copy is limited to in-frame clones, with some not included. The table has 170,000 or so clones, around four fifths seen once. On this clone: Its antigen is not identified.

Specimen: PBMCs. The receptor was derived from a woman aged 45-65 years in good health and CMV-seropositive.

Here the CDR3 reads CASSPLSGEGYTF. CDR3 nucleotides: TGTGCCAGCTCACCGCTCTCGGGTGAGGGCTACACCTTC. The rearrangement links TRBV18 to TRBJ1-2; the D is unclear. The ends were cut back, 3 bases at V and 8 bases at J, with 13 bases in the middle. This CDR3 is built from 13 residues. In germline, CDR1 is KGHSH, CDR2 LQKENI.